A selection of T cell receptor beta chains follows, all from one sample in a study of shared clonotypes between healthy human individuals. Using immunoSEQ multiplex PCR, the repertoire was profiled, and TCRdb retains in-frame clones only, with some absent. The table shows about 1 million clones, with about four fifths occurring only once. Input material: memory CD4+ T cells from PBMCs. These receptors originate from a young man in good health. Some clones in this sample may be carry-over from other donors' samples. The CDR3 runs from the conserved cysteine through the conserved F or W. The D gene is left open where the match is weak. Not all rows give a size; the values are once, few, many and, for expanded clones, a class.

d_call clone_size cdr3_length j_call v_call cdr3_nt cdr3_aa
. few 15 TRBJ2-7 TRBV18 TGTGCCAGCTCACCTCCTGGGGTTCCTAACTACGAGCAGTACTTC CASSPPGVPNYEQYF
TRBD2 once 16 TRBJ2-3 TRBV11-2 TGTGCCAGCAGCCTTCAACTAGCGGGAATTGCAGATACGCAGTATTTT CASSLQLAGIADTQYF
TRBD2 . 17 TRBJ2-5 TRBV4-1 TGCGCCAGCAGCCCGCCGCCCGGGAGGGCGGCTTGGGAGACCCAGTACTTC CASSPPPGRAAWETQYF
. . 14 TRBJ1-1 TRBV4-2 TGTGCCAGCAGCCGGGAGGGTTGGGGCACTGAAGCTTTCTTT CASSREGWGTEAFF
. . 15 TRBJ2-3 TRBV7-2 TGTGCCAGCAGCTTAGCGACAGGAAGAGCAGATACGCAGTATTTT CASSLATGRADTQYF
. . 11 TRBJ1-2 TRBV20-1 TGCAGTGCTAGTCGGTCTCCTGGCTACACCTTC CSASRSPGYTF
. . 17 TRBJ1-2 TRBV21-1 TGTGCCAGCAGCCGCCGTGGCCGATACAGGGGCGCTAGGGGCTACACCTTC CASSRRGRYRGARGYTF
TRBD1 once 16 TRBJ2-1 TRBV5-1 TGCGCCAGCAGCTTGACAGGGGCAAGCTCCTACAATGAGCAGTTCTTC CASSLTGASSYNEQFF
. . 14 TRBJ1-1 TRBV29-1 TGCAGCGTTGAAGACAGGGGAATGAACACTGAAGCTTTCTTT CSVEDRGMNTEAFF
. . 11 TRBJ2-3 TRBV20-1 TGCGGGGGCTCTCGGGAGGATACGCAGTATTTT CGGSREDTQYF
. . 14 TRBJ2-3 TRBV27 TGTGCCAGCAGTTTACGGCGACAAGTAGATACGCAGTATTTT CASSLRRQVDTQYF
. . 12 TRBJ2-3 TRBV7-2 TGTGCCAGCAGCGCTGGAGGGATTACGCAGTATTTT CASSAGGITQYF
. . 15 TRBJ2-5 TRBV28 TGTGCCAGCAGTGGCGGGTCGGGATCCTGGGAGACCCAGTACTTC CASSGGSGSWETQYF
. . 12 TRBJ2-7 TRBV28 TGTGCCAGCGCCGCGGGGGCCCGGGGGCAGTACTTC CASAAGARGQYF
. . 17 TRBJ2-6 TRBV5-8 TGTGCCAGCAGCTTGTCTTTATCGGGGTCCGGGGCCAACGTCCTGACTTTC CASSLSLSGSGANVLTF
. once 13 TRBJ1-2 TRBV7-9 TGTGCCAGCAGCACGCGATACAACTATGGCTACACCTTC CASSTRYNYGYTF
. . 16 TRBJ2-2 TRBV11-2 TGTGCCAGCAGCTTACTCGTGACTAGGAACACCGGGGAGCTGTTTTTT CASSLLVTRNTGELFF
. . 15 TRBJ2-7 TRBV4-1 TGCGCCAGCAGCCAAGTGGGCTTCAACTCCTACGAGCAGTACTTC CASSQVGFNSYEQYF
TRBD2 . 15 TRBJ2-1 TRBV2 TGTGCCAGCAGAGGGACTAGCGGGACGTTTAGTGAGCAGTTCTTC CASRGTSGTFSEQFF
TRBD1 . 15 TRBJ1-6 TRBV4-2 TGTGCCAGCAGCCCGACAGGGGACGGTAATTCACCCCTCCACTTT CASSPTGDGNSPLHF
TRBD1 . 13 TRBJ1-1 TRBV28 TGTGCCAGCAGCCCAGACAGGGTTCGTGAAGCTTTCTTT CASSPDRVREAFF
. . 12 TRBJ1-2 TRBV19 TGTGCCAGCAGTCGAGAGGGTTATGGCTACACCTTC CASSREGYGYTF
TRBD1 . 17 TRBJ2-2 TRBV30 TGTGCCTGGAGGGTGGCGCCGGGACAGGGGGAGACCGGGGAGCTGTTTTTT CAWRVAPGQGETGELFF
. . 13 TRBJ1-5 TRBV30 TGTGCCTGGTCCCCGGGGACCAATCAGCCCCAGCATTTT CAWSPGTNQPQHF
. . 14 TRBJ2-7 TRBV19 TGTGCCAGTAGTATCCGTCGGGGTTTCGACGAGCAGTACTTC CASSIRRGFDEQYF
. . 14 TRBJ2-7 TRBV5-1 TGCGCCAGCAGCTTGGGGCAGGGCTACTACGAGCAGTACTTC CASSLGQGYYEQYF
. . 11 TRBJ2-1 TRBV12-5 TGTGCTAGTGGTTTGGTAGGAGAGCAGTTCTTC CASGLVGEQFF
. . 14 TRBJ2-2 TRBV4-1 TGCGCCAGCAGCCATGCCACTAACACCGGGGAGCTGTTTTTT CASSHATNTGELFF
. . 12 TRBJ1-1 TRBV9 TGTGCCAGCAGCCGCGACGACACTGAAGCTTTCTTT CASSRDDTEAFF
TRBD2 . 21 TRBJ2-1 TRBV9 TGTGCCAGCAGCGTACATACCCCGGGACTAGCGGATCGGAATAAGGTCAATGAGCAGTTCTTC CASSVHTPGLADRNKVNEQFF
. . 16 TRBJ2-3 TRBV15 TGTGCCACCAGCAGAGTGATTGTGGGAAGCACAGATACGCAGTATTTT CATSRVIVGSTDTQYF
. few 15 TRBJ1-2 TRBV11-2 TGTGCCAGCAGCCCCACGTGGGACCCGGGCTATGGCTACACCTTC CASSPTWDPGYGYTF
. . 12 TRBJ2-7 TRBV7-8 TGTGCCAGCCATCGGAGGGTAGGCGAGCAGTACTTC CASHRRVGEQYF
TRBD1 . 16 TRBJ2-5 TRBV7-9 TGTGCCAGCAGCCCGGGACAGGGGGTGGCGAAAGAGACCCAGTACTTC CASSPGQGVAKETQYF
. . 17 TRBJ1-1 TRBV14 TGTGCCAGCAGCCAAGATTTTGGCAGCTTCATGAACACTGAAGCTTTCTTT CASSQDFGSFMNTEAFF